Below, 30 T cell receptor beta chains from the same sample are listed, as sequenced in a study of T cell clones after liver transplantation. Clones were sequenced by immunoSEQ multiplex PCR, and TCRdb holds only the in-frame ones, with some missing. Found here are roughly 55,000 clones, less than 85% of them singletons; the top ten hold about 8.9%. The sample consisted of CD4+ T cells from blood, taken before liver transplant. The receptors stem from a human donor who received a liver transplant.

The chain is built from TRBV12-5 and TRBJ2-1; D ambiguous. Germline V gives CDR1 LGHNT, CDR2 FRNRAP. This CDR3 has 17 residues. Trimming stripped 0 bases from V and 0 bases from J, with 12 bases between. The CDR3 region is CASGLVRGSSSYNEQFF. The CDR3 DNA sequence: TGTGCTAGTGGTTTGGTACGCGGTTCCAGCTCCTACAATGAGCAGTTCTTC.

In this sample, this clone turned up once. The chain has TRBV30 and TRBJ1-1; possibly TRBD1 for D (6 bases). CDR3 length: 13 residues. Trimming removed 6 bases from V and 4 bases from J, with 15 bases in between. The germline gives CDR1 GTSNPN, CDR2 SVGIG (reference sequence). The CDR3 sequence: CACHREAGTEAFF. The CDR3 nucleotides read TGTGCCTGCCACAGGGAAGCCGGCACTGAAGCTTTCTTT.

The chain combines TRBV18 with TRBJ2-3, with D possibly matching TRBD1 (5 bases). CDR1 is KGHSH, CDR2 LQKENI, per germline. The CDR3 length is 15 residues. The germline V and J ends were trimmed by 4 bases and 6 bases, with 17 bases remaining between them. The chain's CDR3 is CASSQGAGPMDTQYF. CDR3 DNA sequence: TGTGCCAGCTCACAAGGCGCAGGGCCAATGGATACGCAGTATTTT.

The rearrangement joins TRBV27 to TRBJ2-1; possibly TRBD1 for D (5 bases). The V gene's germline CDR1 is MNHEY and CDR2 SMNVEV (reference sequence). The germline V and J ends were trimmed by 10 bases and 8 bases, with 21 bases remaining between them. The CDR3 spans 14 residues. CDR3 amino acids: CATIPSRGFDEQFF. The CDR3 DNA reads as TGTGCCACTATACCCTCTAGGGGCTTCGATGAGCAGTTCTTC.

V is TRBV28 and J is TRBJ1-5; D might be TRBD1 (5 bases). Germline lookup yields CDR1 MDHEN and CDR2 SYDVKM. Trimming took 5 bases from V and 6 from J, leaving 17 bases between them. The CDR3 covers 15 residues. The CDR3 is CASSPRGSGTQPQHF. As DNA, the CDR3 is TGTGCCAGCAGTCCACGAGGGTCAGGGACTCAGCCCCAGCATTTT.

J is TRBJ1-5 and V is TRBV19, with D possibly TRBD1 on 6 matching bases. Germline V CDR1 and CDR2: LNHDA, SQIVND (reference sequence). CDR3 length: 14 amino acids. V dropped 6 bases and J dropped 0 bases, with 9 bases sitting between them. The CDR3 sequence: CASRGQYSNQPQHF. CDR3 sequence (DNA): TGTGCCAGTAGAGGACAGTATAGCAATCAGCCCCAGCATTTT.

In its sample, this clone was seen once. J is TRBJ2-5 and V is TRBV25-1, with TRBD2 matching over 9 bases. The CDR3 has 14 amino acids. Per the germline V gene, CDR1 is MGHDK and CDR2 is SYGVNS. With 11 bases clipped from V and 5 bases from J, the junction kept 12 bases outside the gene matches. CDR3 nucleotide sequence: TGTGCCGCCCACGGAGCGGGGGGCCGGGAGACCCAGTACTTC. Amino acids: CAAHGAGGRETQYF.

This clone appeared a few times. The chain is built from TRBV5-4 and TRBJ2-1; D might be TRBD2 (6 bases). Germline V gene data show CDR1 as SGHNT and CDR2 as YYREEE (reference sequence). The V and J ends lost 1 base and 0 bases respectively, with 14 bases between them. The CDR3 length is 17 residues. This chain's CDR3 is CASSLSGVRGSYNEQFF. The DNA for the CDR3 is TGTGCCAGCAGCTTGTCGGGGGTCCGGGGCTCCTACAATGAGCAGTTCTTC.

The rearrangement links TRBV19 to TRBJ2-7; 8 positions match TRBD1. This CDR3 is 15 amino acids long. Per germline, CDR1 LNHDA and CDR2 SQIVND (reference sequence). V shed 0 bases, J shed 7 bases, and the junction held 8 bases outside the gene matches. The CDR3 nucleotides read TGTGCCAGTAGTATAGAGAACGGACAGGGAAGGGAGCAGTACTTC. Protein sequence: CASSIENGQGREQYF.

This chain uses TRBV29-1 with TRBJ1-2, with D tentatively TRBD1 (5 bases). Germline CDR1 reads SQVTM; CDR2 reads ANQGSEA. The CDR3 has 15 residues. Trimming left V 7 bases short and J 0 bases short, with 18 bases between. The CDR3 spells CSAGGTGGANYGYTF. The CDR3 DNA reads TGCAGCGCAGGAGGGACGGGCGGTGCTAACTATGGCTACACCTTC.

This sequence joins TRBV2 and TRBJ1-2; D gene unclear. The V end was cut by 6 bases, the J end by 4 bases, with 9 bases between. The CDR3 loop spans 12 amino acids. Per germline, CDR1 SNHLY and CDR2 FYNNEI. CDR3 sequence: CASRWQSYGYTF. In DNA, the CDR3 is TGTGCCAGCAGGTGGCAGTCCTATGGCTACACCTTC.

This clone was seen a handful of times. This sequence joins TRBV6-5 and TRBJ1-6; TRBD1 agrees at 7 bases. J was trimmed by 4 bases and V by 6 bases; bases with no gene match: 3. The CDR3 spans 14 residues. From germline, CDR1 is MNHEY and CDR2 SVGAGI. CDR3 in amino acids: CASSYRGYNSPLHF. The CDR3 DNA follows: TGTGCCAGCAGCTACAGGGGTTATAATTCACCCCTCCACTTT.

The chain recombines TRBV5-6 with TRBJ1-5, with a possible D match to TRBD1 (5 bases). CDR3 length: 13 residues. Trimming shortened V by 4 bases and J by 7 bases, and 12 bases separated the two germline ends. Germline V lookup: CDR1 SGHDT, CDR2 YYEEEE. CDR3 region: CASSRGTHQPQHF. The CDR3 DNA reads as TGTGCCAGCAGCCGCGGGACTCACCAGCCCCAGCATTTT.

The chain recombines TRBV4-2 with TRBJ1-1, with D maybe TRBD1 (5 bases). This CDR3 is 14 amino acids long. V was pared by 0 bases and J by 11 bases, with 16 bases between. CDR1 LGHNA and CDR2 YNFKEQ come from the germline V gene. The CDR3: CASSQDRNRLVAFF. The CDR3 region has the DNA TGTGCCAGCAGCCAAGATCGAAACAGGCTGGTGGCTTTCTTT.

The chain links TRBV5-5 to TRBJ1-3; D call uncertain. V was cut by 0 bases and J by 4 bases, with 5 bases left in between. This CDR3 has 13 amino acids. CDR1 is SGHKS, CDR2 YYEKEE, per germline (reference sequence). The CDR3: CASSLEWGNTIYF. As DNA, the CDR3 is TGTGCCAGCAGCTTGGAATGGGGAAACACCATATATTTT.

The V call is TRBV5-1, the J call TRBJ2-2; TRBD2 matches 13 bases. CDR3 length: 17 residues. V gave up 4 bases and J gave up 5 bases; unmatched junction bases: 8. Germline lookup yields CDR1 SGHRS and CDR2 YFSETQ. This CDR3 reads CASSASVTSGGTGELFF. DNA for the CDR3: TGCGCCAGCAGCGCATCAGTGACTAGCGGGGGGACCGGGGAGCTGTTTTTT.

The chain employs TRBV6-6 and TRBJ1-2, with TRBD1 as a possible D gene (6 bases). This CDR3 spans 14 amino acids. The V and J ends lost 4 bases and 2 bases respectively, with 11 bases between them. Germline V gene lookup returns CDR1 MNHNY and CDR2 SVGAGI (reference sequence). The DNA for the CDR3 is TGTGCCAGCAGTTCGAGGGACACCAACTATGGCTACACCTTC. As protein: CASSSRDTNYGYTF.

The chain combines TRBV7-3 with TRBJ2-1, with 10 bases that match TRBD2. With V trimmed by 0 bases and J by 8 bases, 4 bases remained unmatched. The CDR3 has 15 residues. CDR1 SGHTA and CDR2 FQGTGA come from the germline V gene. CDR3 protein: CASSLTGLAGDEQFF. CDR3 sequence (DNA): TGTGCCAGCAGCTTAACTGGGCTAGCGGGAGATGAGCAGTTCTTC.

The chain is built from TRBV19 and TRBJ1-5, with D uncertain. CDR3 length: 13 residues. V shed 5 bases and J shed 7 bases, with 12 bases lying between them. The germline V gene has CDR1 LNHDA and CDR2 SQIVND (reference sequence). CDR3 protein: CASSEAFGQPQHF. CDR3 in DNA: TGTGCCAGTAGTGAAGCCTTCGGGCAGCCCCAGCATTTT.

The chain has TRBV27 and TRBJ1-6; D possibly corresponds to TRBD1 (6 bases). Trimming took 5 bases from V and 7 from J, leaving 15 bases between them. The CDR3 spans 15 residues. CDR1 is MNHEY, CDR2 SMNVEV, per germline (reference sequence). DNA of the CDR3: TGTGCCAGCAGTCGGAACAGGGAGGGGAATTCACCCCTCCACTTT. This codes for CASSRNREGNSPLHF.

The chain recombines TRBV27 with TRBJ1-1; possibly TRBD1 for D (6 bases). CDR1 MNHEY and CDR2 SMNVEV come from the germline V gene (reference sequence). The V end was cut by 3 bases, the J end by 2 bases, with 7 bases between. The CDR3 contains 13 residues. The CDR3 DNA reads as TGTGCCAGCAGTTTGACAGGTAACACTGAAGCTTTCTTT. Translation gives CASSLTGNTEAFF.

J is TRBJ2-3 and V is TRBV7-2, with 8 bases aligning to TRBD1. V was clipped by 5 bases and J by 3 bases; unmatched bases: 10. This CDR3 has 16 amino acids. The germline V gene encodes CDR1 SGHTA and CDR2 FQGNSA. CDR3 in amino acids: CASSRRTGPGTDTQYF. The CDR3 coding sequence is TGTGCCAGCAGCCGACGGACAGGGCCGGGGACAGATACGCAGTATTTT.

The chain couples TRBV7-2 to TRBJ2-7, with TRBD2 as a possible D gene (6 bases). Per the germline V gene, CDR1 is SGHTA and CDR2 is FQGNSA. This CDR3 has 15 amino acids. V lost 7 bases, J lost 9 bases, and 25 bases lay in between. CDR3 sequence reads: CASTRTHGGRGGQYF. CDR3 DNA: TGTGCCAGCACCCGTACCCATGGAGGGAGAGGTGGGCAGTACTTC.

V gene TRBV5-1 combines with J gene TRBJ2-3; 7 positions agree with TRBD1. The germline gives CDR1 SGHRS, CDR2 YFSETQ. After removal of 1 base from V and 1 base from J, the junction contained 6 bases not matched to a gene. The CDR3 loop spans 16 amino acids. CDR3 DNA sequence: TGCGCCAGCAGCTTGATCGGTCAGGGGGGCACAGATACGCAGTATTTT. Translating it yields CASSLIGQGGTDTQYF.

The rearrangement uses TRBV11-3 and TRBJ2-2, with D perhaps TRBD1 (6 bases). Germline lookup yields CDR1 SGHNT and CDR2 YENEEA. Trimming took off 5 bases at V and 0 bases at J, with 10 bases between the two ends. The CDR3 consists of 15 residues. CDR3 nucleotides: TGTGCCAGCAGCACCGGGACACCGAACACCGGGGAGCTGTTTTTT. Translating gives CASSTGTPNTGELFF.

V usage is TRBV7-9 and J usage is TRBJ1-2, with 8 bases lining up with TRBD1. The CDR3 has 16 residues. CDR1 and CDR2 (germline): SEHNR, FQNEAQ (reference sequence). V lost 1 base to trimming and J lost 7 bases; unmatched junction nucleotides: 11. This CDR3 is CASSLGWRQGAPGYTF. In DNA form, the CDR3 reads TGTGCCAGCAGCTTAGGGTGGCGGCAGGGGGCGCCTGGCTACACCTTC.

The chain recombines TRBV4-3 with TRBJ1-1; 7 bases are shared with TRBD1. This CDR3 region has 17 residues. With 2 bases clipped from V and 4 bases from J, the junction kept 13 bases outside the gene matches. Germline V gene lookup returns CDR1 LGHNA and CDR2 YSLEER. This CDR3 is CASSQTSTGSYFTEAFF. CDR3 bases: TGCGCCAGCAGCCAAACCTCGACAGGGAGTTATTTCACTGAAGCTTTCTTT.

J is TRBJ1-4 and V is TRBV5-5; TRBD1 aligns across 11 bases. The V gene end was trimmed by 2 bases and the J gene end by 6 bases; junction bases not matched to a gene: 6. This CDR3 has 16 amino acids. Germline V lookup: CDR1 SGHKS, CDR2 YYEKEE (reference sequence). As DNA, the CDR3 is TGTGCCAGCAGCTTAGGACAGGGGGCCATCTATGAAAAACTGTTTTTT. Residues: CASSLGQGAIYEKLFF. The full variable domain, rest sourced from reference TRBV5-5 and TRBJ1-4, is DAGVTQSPTHLIKTRGQQVTLRCSPISGHKSVSWYQQVLGQGPQFIFQYYEKEERGRGNFPDRFSARQFPNYSSELNVNALLLGDSALYLCASSLGQGAIYEKLFFGSGTQLSVL.

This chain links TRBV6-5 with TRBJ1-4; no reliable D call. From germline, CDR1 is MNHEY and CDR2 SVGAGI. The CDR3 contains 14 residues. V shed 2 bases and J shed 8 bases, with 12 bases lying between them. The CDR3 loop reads CASSYEAGGEKLFF. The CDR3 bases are TGTGCCAGCAGTTACGAGGCAGGAGGAGAAAAACTGTTTTTT.

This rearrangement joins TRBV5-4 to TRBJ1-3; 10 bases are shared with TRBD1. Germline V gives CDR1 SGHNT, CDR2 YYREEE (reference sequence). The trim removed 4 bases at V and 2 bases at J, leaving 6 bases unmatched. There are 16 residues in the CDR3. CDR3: CASSKTGGAAGNTIYF. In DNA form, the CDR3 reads TGTGCCAGCAGCAAGACAGGGGGCGCCGCTGGAAACACCATATATTTT.